These T cell receptor beta chains were read from a single sample in a study of T cells after yellow fever vaccination. In TCRdb, the 5' RACE reads were re-called with MiXCR into one record per CDR3 protein. The sample lists 450,000 to 550,000 distinct CDR3 sequences, 15% to 20% occurring once. The specimen comprised PBMCs, sampled 15 days after the yellow fever booster vaccination. Receptor source: a man younger than 45 who received the YFV17D yellow fever vaccine. CDR3s include the opening cysteine and the closing phenylalanine or tryptophan.

TRBJ2-2,TRBV12-3/TRBV12-4,CASSLVTGSTGELFF
TRBJ2-5,TRBV5-1,CASRITAGLLETQYF
TRBJ2-5,TRBV6-2/TRBV6-3,CASSYLGLAGQETQYF
TRBJ2-2,TRBV11-1,CASSPRDRDLTNTGELFF
TRBJ1-5,TRBV5-5,CASSFPGNQPQHF
TRBJ2-2,TRBV19,CASSIREGRELFF
TRBJ2-7,TRBV20-1,CSATPLLNEQYF
TRBJ2-5,TRBV7-8,CASSQGQVETQYF
TRBJ2-7,TRBV7-2,CASSSDGQAGEQYF
TRBJ2-7,TRBV30,CAGTNLYEQYF
TRBJ2-5,TRBV11-1,CASSPDSPGTGILETQYF
TRBJ2-1,TRBV20-1,CSAPTSPNEQFF
TRBJ2-7,TRBV20-1,CSAAPGQGTGEQYF
TRBJ2-7,TRBV3-1,CASSPSPTEQYF
TRBJ2-3,TRBV20-1,CSARGGSDTQYF
TRBJ2-1,TRBV20-1,CSLGRLARNEQFF
TRBJ2-3,TRBV5-1,CASSLGDTTDTQYF
TRBJ2-1,TRBV6-5,CASSYYGGGPNNEQFF
TRBJ2-7,TRBV5-1,CASSIGQGAVEQYF
TRBJ2-1,TRBV5-5,CASRSGPHESYNEQFF
TRBJ2-2,TRBV19,CASSRTSGSSRELFF
TRBJ2-1,TRBV7-9,CASSTGLGTEQFF
TRBJ2-1,TRBV29-1,CSIQNRSYNEQFF
TRBJ1-6,TRBV25-1,CASSGGRYLSGGSPLHF
TRBJ2-1,TRBV7-3,CASSFGDRGYEQFF
TRBJ2-3,TRBV18,CASSPRRASLTDTQYF
TRBJ2-1,TRBV18,CASSPGTSNEQFF
TRBJ2-1,TRBV10-2,CASSEYSGIYNEQFF
TRBJ2-1,TRBV12-3/TRBV12-4,CASSLDLSSYNEQFF
TRBJ2-2,TRBV25-1,CASSDAVLTGELFF
TRBJ2-1,TRBV4-3,CASSQSWDSPGFF
TRBJ1-2,TRBV29-1,CSVESGGLYGYTF
TRBJ2-5,TRBV5-1,CASTTGVSQETQYF